This T cell receptor (beta chain) was obtained from a study of shared clonotypes between healthy human individuals. The naive CD8 population came from CD45RO-negative cells selected for CCR7, without terminally differentiated effector memory CD45RA+ cells. TCRdb keeps only in-frame clones here, not all; method: immunoSEQ multiplex PCR. Of about 1,800,000 clones listed, roughly 95% are singletons. Germline assignment: CDR1 SGDLS and CDR2 YYNGEE. This CDR3 is built from 15 residues. J was trimmed by 6 bases and V by 3 bases; bases with no gene match: 9. The sequence derives from a man younger than 35 in good health. The chain has TRBV9 and TRBJ2-7, with 10 positions matching TRBD1. Specimen: naive CD8+ T cells sorted from blood. CDR3 nucleotides: TGTGCCAGCAGCGCCGGAGGACAGGGGGTCGGCGAGCAGTACTTC. Protein sequence: CASSAGGQGVGEQYF.